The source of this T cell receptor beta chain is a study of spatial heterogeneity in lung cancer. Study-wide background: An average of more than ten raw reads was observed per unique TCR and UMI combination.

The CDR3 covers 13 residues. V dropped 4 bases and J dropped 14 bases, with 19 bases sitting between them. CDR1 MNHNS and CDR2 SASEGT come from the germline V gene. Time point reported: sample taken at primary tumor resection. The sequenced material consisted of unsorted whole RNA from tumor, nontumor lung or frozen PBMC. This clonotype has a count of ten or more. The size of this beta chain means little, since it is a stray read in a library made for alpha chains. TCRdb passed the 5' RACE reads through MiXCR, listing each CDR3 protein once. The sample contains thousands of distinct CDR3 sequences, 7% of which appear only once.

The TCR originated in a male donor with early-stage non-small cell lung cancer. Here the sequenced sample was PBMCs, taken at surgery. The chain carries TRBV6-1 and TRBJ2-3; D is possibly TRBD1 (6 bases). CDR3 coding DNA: TGTGCCAGCAGTGGACCCCCAGGGGCCTTGGCGTATTTT. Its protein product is CASSGPPGALAYF.